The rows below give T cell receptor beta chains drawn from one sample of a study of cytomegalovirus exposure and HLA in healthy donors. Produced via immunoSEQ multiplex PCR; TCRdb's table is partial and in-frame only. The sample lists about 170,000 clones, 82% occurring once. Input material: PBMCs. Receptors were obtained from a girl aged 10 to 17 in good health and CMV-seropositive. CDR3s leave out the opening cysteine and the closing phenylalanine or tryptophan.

CDR3 protein: TSSQDLRDQY; V gene: TRBV1
CDR3 protein: ASSLVGQGVSYNEQF; V gene: TRBV7-6
CDR3 protein: ASKLDEGLSQF; V gene: TRBV2
CDR3 protein: ASSALGGQY; V gene: TRBV11-2
CDR3 protein: ASSERRPSYEQY; V gene: TRBV6-4
CDR3 protein: ASSKIQVTYEQY; V gene: TRBV11-1
CDR3 protein: SVDLQEGSNGYT; V gene: TRBV29-1
CDR3 protein: ASSEPSGTGGYFGYT; V gene: TRBV6-1
CDR3 protein: ASSESTGYEQY; V gene: TRBV10-1
CDR3 protein: AWSRLARGYYGYT; V gene: TRBV30
CDR3 protein: ASSWTGDRAYEQY; V gene: TRBV6-5
CDR3 protein: ASSPNYVGGYT; V gene: TRBV6-5
CDR3 protein: ASNLGLGSYSEQF; V gene: TRBV5-4
CDR3 protein: ASIHPGQSSLNTEAF; V gene: TRBV7-2
CDR3 protein: AWRGPSYEQY; V gene: TRBV30
CDR3 protein: ASRLAGGPSNEQF; V gene: TRBV6-1
CDR3 protein: ASSLTRGQGDEQF; V gene: TRBV5-4
CDR3 protein: ASSGTGLTGELF; V gene: TRBV28
CDR3 protein: SVDAPTLKETQY; V gene: TRBV29-1
CDR3 protein: AWIPPNGVYEQY; V gene: TRBV30
CDR3 protein: ASSQGRGGRPGELF; V gene: TRBV4-3
CDR3 protein: ASSLGRGWDRTLATIY; V gene: TRBV11-2
CDR3 protein: ASSTLAGGANEQF; V gene: TRBV19
CDR3 protein: AISGTGALPYEQY; V gene: TRBV10-3
CDR3 protein: ASSRPGSTDTQY; V gene: TRBV25-1
CDR3 protein: ASSSVTGSDTEAF; V gene: TRBV28
CDR3 protein: ASSHPGGGQF; V gene: TRBV19
CDR3 protein: ASSLGRNAEAF; V gene: TRBV5-1
CDR3 protein: ASSQGGANTEAF; V gene: TRBV5-1
CDR3 protein: ASRYRQGGYT; V gene: TRBV6-5
CDR3 protein: SAALLAGTNEQF; V gene: TRBV29-1
CDR3 protein: SAHLGDTQY; V gene: TRBV20-1
CDR3 protein: AISEKGLTGELF; V gene: TRBV10-3
CDR3 protein: ASSVDGMAAGELF; V gene: TRBV9
CDR3 protein: SGGQGGLYGYT; V gene: TRBV29-1
CDR3 protein: ASSYQRPDTQY; V gene: TRBV7-2
CDR3 protein: ASSRGQGRTGELF; V gene: TRBV6-5
CDR3 protein: ASSVGRLAGTYEQY; V gene: TRBV9
CDR3 protein: ASGLSGRAGQF; V gene: TRBV12-5
CDR3 protein: ASSLISAGELASYNEQF; V gene: TRBV7-2
CDR3 protein: ASTLGASGSQGEQF; V gene: TRBV9
CDR3 protein: ASSVSLETQETQY; V gene: TRBV10-2
CDR3 protein: ASRQGANEKLF; V gene: TRBV6-5
CDR3 protein: ASSSPLTGGRTGELF; V gene: TRBV9